Shown below are 21 T cell receptor beta chains from a single sample sequenced in a study of blood T cell repertoires in COVID-19. Sequenced by immunoSEQ multiplex PCR; TCRdb stores in-frame clones only, minus some. The table includes roughly 340,000 clones, approximately 87% detected once. Sequencing was carried out using PBMCs or T cells enriched from blood (not recorded which). The source is a man aged 35 to 55 in a cohort exposed to, infected with or recovered from COVID-19 (not recorded which).

The chain has TRBV27 and TRBJ1-5, with 9 bases fitting TRBD1. The CDR3 is 16 residues long. Germline CDR1 and CDR2: MNHEY and SMNVEV (reference sequence). V shed 5 bases, J shed 1 base, and the junction held 6 bases outside the gene matches. The CDR3: CASSLTDRGSNQPQHF. The CDR3 region has the DNA TGTGCCAGCAGTCTAACGGACAGGGGAAGCAATCAGCCCCAGCATTTT.

This clone occurred a few times. J is TRBJ2-1 and V is TRBV5-1; 12 bases agree with TRBD2. This CDR3 contains 18 residues. J lost 1 base, V lost 3 bases, and 8 bases had no gene match. In germline, CDR1 is SGHRS, CDR2 YFSETQ. The CDR3 is CASSSEASGRASYNEQFF. CDR3 DNA sequence: TGCGCCAGCAGCTCCGAGGCTAGCGGGAGGGCGTCCTACAATGAGCAGTTCTTC.

This clone was counted once. This chain uses TRBV5-5 with TRBJ1-2; the D gene is possibly TRBD1 (6 bases). The CDR3 loop spans 15 amino acids. Per the germline V gene, CDR1 is SGHKS and CDR2 is YYEKEE (reference sequence). Trimming shortened V by 4 bases and J by 0 bases, and 13 bases separated the two germline ends. This CDR3 reads CASSTRGAANYGYTF. The CDR3 nucleotides read TGTGCCAGCAGCACCAGGGGAGCGGCTAACTATGGCTACACCTTC.

This clone appeared a single time. This chain connects TRBV19 to TRBJ2-7, with 7 bases aligning to TRBD2. J was trimmed by 2 bases and V by 5 bases; bases with no gene match: 6. Germline lookup yields CDR1 LNHDA and CDR2 SQIVND (reference sequence). The CDR3 has 14 amino acids. CDR3 nucleotides: TGTGCCAGTAGTCCAATGGGAGGGGCCTACGAGCAGTACTTC. Amino acids: CASSPMGGAYEQYF.

The chain is built from TRBV27 and TRBJ2-7; 10 nucleotides agree with TRBD1. The V segment lost 6 bases and the J segment 7 bases; nucleotides outside the gene matches: 6. Looked up from germline, CDR1 is MNHEY and CDR2 is SMNVEV (reference sequence). This CDR3 is 13 amino acids long. This CDR3 reads CASRRRDRGEQYF. CDR3 sequence (DNA): TGTGCCAGCAGGCGCCGGGACAGGGGAGAGCAGTACTTC.

Worth noting for this clone: The same CDR3 arises from other DNA sequences in this sample as well. The chain joins TRBV28 to TRBJ2-7; 12 bases are shared with TRBD1. Germline loops: CDR1 MDHEN, CDR2 SYDVKM. V gave up 6 bases and J gave up 4 bases; unmatched junction bases: 4. The CDR3 runs to 14 residues. CDR3 coding DNA: TGTGCCAGCAGATCGGGACAGGGGGCGTACGAGCAGTACTTC. It yields the protein CASRSGQGAYEQYF.

The chain joins TRBV19 to TRBJ1-1; possibly TRBD1 for D (5 bases). The V gene lost 8 bases and the J gene lost 5 bases, with 12 bases spanning the gap. Germline V lookup: CDR1 LNHDA, CDR2 SQIVND (reference sequence). The CDR3 has 12 amino acids. The CDR3 DNA reads as TGTGCCAGTCGGGAGAAGGGGACTGAAGCTTTCTTT. Encoded protein: CASREKGTEAFF.

This chain links TRBV7-6 with TRBJ1-6; D remains unclear. Germline V gene lookup returns CDR1 SGHVS and CDR2 FNYEAQ. The CDR3 consists of 13 residues. V was shortened by 4 bases and J by 7 bases, with 8 bases between the two germline ends. CDR3: CASSSIQNSPLHF. CDR3 DNA sequence: TGTGCCAGCAGCTCAATACAGAATTCACCCCTCCACTTT.

The rearrangement joins TRBV6-5 to TRBJ2-5; 15 nucleotides match TRBD2. V was clipped by 6 bases and J by 2 bases; unmatched bases: 1. The length of the CDR3 is 15 residues. Germline CDR1 MNHEY, CDR2 SVGAGI. The CDR3 DNA follows: TGTGCCAGCAGCGGACTAGCGGGAGGGCAAGAGACCCAGTACTTC. This sequence encodes CASSGLAGGQETQYF.

The rearrangement links TRBV29-1 to TRBJ1-2; tentative D call: TRBD1 (5 bases). Trimming took 6 bases from V and 0 from J, leaving 23 bases between them. Germline lookup yields CDR1 SQVTM and CDR2 ANQGSEA. This CDR3 has 17 amino acids. CDR3 DNA sequence: TGCAGCGTCCGACCCATGGGCCGGGGGATCGCTAACTATGGCTACACCTTC. Its translation: CSVRPMGRGIANYGYTF.

The genes are TRBV15 and TRBJ1-5; D not certain. CDR3 length: 16 amino acids. The ends were cut back, 0 bases at V and 1 base at J, with 10 bases in the middle. Germline assignment: CDR1 LNHNV and CDR2 YYDKDF (reference sequence). CDR3 nucleotides: TGTGCCACCAGCAGAGAGCTGGGAGGGAGCAATCAGCCCCAGCATTTT. The encoded protein is CATSRELGGSNQPQHF.

The chain combines TRBV24-1 with TRBJ2-2; tentatively, D is TRBD1 (5 bases). The V end was cut by 8 bases, the J end by 0 bases, with 6 bases between. The length of the CDR3 is 13 residues. Germline CDR1 KGHDR, CDR2 SFDVKD. The chain's CDR3 is CATKGPNTGELFF. The DNA for the CDR3 is TGTGCCACCAAGGGGCCGAACACCGGGGAGCTGTTTTTT.

This chain uses TRBV7-6 with TRBJ2-6, with 7 bases lining up with TRBD1. Per the germline V gene, CDR1 is SGHVS and CDR2 is FNYEAQ. The V and J ends lost 5 bases and 0 bases, in that order; junction bases with no gene match: 4. This CDR3 comprises 16 residues. The CDR3 coding sequence is TGTGCCAGCAGCACGGGACAGCTCTCTGGGGCCAACGTCCTGACTTTC. This translates into CASSTGQLSGANVLTF.

The rearrangement uses TRBV27 and TRBJ1-3, with 9 bases aligning to TRBD1. Germline CDR1 reads MNHEY; CDR2 reads SMNVEV (reference sequence). V lost 7 bases to trimming and J lost 4 bases; unmatched junction nucleotides: 8. The CDR3 is 15 amino acids. CDR3 in DNA: TGTGCCAGCAAGTTGGGACAGGGAGCCGGAAACACCATATATTTT. Its protein is CASKLGQGAGNTIYF.

The chain carries TRBV27 and TRBJ2-5, with TRBD2 as a possible D gene (5 bases). The germline CDR1 and CDR2 sequences are MNHEY and SMNVEV (reference sequence). The CDR3 sequence is 13 residues long. V was pared by 3 bases and J by 3 bases, with 8 bases between. The CDR3 coding sequence is TGTGCCAGCAGTTTTCCCGGGGAAGAGACCCAGTACTTC. Translation: CASSFPGEETQYF.

This chain uses TRBV24-1 with TRBJ2-7; the D gene is possibly TRBD1 (5 bases). Trimming shortened V by 1 base and J by 6 bases, and 9 bases separated the two germline ends. CDR1 is KGHDR and CDR2 is SFDVKD in the germline V gene. This CDR3 is built from 13 residues. This chain's CDR3 is CATSDFAGSEQYF. The CDR3 DNA sequence: TGTGCCACCAGTGATTTCGCAGGGTCCGAGCAGTACTTC.

This rearrangement joins TRBV27 to TRBJ2-5; TRBD2 agrees at 10 bases. With V trimmed by 3 bases and J by 5 bases, 9 bases remained unmatched. The CDR3 has 16 amino acids. Germline CDR1 reads MNHEY; CDR2 reads SMNVEV (reference sequence). CDR3 sequence reads: CASSFGSSGSRETQYF. The CDR3 DNA reads TGTGCCAGCAGTTTTGGCTCTAGCGGGAGTAGGGAGACCCAGTACTTC.

This chain joins TRBV28 and TRBJ1-5, with a weak D call TRBD1 (6 bases). Trimming shortened V by 5 bases and J by 6 bases, and 17 bases separated the two germline ends. Germline CDR1 MDHEN, CDR2 SYDVKM. The CDR3 is 15 residues long. The CDR3, as DNA: TGTGCCAGCAGTACCTTACAGGGTTTAGGTCAGCCCCAGCATTTT. Protein: CASSTLQGLGQPQHF.

The CDR3 bases are TGTGCCTTGACTAGCGGGAGTTCAGATACGCAGTATTTT. It is translated as CALTSGSSDTQYF. This chain joins TRBV30 and TRBJ2-3; TRBD2 aligns across 12 bases. The CDR3 totals 13 residues. The germline V gene has CDR1 GTSNPN and CDR2 SVGIG (reference sequence). The ends lost 7 bases at V and 4 bases at J; junction bases unmatched: 3.

The chain uses TRBV6-2 or TRBV6-3 and TRBJ2-3; 11 bases fit TRBD2. Per germline, CDR1 MNHEY and CDR2 SVGEGT. The CDR3 is 16 amino acids. J was trimmed by 6 bases and V by 6 bases; bases with no gene match: 11. In nucleotides, the CDR3 is TGTGCCAGCAGCACCTCACTAGCGGGAGTAGTTGATACGCAGTATTTT. Translation gives CASSTSLAGVVDTQYF.

V gene TRBV7-9 combines with J gene TRBJ2-1; TRBD2 matches at 9 bases. This CDR3 is built from 13 residues. The V and J ends lost 7 bases and 5 bases, in that order; junction bases with no gene match: 3. CDR1 SEHNR and CDR2 FQNEAQ come from the germline V gene (reference sequence). CDR3 nucleotides: TGTGCCAGCATAGCGGGAGTCGACAATGAGCAGTTCTTC. The encoded protein is CASIAGVDNEQFF.